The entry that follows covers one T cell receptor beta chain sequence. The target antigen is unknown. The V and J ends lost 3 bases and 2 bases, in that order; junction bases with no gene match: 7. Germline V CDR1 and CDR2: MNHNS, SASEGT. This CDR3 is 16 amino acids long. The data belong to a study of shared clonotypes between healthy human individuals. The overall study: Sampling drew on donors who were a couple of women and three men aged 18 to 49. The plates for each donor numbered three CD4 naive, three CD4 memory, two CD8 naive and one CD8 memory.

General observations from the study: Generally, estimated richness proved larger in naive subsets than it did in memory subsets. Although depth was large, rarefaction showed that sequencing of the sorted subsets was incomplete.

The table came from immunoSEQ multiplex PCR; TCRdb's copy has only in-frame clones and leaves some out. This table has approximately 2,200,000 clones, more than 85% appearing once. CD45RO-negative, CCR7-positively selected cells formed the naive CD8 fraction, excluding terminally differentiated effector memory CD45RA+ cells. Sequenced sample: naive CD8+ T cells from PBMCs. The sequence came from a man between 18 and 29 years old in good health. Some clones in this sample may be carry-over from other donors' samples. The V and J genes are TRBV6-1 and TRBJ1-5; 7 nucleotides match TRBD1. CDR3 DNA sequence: TGTGCCAGCAGTGAGGGACAGACTTGGGGCAATCAGCCCCAGCATTTT. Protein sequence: CASSEGQTWGNQPQHF.